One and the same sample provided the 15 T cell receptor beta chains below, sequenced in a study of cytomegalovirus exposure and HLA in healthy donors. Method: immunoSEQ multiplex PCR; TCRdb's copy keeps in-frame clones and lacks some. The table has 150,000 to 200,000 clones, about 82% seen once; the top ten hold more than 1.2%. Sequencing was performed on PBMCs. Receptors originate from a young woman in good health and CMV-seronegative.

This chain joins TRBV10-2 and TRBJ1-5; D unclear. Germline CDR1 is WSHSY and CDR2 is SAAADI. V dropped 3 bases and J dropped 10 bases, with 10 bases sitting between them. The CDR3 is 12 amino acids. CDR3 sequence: CASSDPSLPQHF. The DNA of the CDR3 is TGCGCCAGCAGTGATCCTAGTCTCCCCCAGCATTTT.

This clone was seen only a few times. The CDR3 region has the DNA TGTGCTAGTGGACAGGGACCAACTAATGAAAAACTGTTTTTT. Translated, it gives CASGQGPTNEKLFF. V gene TRBV12-5 combines with J gene TRBJ1-4; a possible D gene is TRBD1 (6 bases). Germline V gives CDR1 LGHNT, CDR2 FRNRAP. The CDR3 is made up of 14 amino acids. Between the trimmed V and J ends, which lost 6 bases and 0 bases, there was a span of 8 bases.

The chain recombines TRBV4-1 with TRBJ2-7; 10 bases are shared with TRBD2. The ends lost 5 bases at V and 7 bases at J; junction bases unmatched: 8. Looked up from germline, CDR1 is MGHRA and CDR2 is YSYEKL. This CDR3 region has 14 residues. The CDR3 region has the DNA TGCGCCAGCAGCACCGGACTAGCGGACGGGGAGCAGTACTTC. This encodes CASSTGLADGEQYF.

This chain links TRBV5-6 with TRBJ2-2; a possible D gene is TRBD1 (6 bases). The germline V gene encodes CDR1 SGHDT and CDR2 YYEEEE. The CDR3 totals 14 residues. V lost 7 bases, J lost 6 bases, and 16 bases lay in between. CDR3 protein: CASGLTGTAGELFF. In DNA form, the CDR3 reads TGTGCCAGCGGACTGACAGGAACCGCCGGGGAGCTGTTTTTT.

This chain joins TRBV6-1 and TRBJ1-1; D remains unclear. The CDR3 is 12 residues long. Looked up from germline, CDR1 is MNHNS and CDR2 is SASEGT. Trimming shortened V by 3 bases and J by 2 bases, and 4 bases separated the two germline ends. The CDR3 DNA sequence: TGTGCCAGCAGTGACCTCAACACTGAAGCTTTCTTT. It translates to CASSDLNTEAFF.

The CDR3 DNA reads TGCGCCAGCAGTGATGGAGCGGGAGGCGTCTACGAGCAGTACTTC. Its translation: CASSDGAGGVYEQYF. The chain carries TRBV10-1 and TRBJ2-7, with 9 bases fitting TRBD2. This CDR3 has 15 residues. The V segment lost 3 bases and the J segment 3 bases; nucleotides outside the gene matches: 6. CDR1 is WNHNN, CDR2 SYGVQD, per germline (reference sequence).

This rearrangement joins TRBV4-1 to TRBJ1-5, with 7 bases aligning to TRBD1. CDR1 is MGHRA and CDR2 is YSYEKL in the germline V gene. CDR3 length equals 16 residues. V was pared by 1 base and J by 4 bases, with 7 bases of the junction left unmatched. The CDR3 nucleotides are TGCGCCAGCAGCCAAGGGTCCACAGGGGTAAATCAGCCCCAGCATTTT. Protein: CASSQGSTGVNQPQHF.

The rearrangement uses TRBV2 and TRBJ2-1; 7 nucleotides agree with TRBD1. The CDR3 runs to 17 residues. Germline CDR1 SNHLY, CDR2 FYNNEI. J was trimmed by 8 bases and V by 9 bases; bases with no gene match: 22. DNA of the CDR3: TGTGCCAGTTCCCCCTCAAGGGGGCTCCGGTTCGGGTATGAGCAGTTCTTC. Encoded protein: CASSPSRGLRFGYEQFF.

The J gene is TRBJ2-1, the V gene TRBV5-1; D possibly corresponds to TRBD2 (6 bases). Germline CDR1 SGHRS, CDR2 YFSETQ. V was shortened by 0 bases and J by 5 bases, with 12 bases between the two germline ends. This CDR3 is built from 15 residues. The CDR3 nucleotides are TGCGCCAGCAGCTTGGGAGGAGGGCACGACAATGAGCAGTTCTTC. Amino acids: CASSLGGGHDNEQFF.

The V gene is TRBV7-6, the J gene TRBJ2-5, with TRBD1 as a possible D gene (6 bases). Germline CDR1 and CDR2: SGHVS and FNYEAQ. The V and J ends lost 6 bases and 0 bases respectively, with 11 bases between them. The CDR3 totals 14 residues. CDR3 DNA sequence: TGTGCCAGCAGTTCTCAGGGGTACCAAGAGACCCAGTACTTC. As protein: CASSSQGYQETQYF.

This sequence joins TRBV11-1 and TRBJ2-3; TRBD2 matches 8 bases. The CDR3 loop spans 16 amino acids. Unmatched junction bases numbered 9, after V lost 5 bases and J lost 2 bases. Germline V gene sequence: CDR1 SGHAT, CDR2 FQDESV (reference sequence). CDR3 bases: TGTGCCAGCAGCCCCGGGACTAGTGGCGTCACAGATACGCAGTATTTT. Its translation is CASSPGTSGVTDTQYF.

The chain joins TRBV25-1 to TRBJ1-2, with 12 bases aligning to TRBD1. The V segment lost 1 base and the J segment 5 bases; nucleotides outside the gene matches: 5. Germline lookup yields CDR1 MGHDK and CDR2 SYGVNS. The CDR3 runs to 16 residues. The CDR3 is CASSESPGQGAYGYTF. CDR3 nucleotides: TGTGCCAGCAGTGAATCCCCGGGACAGGGGGCGTATGGCTACACCTTC.

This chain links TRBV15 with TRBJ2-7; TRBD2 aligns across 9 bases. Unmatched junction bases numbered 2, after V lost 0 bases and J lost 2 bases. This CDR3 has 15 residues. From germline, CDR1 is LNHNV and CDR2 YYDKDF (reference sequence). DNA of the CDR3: TGTGCCACCAGCAGAGATCCTAGCGGGACCTACGAGCAGTACTTC. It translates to CATSRDPSGTYEQYF.

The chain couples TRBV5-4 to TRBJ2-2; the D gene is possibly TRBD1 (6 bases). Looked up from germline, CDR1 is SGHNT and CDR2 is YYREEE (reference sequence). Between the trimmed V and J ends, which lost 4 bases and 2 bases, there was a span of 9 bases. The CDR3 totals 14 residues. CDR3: CASSQGTNTGELFF. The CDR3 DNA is TGTGCCAGCAGCCAGGGGACCAACACCGGGGAGCTGTTTTTT.

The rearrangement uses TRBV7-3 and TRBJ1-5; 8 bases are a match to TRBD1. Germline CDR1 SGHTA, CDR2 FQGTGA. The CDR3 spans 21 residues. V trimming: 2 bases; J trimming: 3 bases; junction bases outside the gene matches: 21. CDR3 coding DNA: TGTGCCAGCAGCTTATTTGTTAGGACAGGGTATAAACGGTCTTCCAATCAGCCCCAGCATTTT. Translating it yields CASSLFVRTGYKRSSNQPQHF.